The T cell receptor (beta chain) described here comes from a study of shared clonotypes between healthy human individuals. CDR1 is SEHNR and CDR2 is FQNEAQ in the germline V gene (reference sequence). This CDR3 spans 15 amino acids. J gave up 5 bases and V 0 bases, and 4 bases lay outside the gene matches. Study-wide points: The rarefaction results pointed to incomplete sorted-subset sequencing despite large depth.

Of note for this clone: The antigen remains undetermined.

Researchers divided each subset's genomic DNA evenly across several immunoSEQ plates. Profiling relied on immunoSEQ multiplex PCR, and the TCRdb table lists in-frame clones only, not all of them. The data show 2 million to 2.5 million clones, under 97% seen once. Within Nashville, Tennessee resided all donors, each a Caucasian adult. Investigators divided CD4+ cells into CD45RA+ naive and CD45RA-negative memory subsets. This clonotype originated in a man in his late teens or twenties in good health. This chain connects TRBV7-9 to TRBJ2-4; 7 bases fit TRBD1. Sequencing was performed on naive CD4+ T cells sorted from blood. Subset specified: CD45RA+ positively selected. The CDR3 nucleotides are TGTGCCAGCAGCTTAGCCGGGACAGCTCAAAACATTCAGTACTTC. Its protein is CASSLAGTAQNIQYF.